This TCR beta chain was recorded in a study of sequential checkpoint blockade in melanoma. Study-wide context: TCRβ was sequenced from DNA of approximately 92 pretreatment tumors.

Noted treatment: randomized to nivolumab then ipilimumab (arm A) or the reverse (arm B). This table comes from immunoSEQ multiplex PCR, and its TCRdb copy is limited to in-frame clones, with some not included. Of about 7,000 clones listed, approximately 20% are singletons. This clone was counted ten times or more. Germline V gives CDR1 SSHAT, CDR2 FNYEAQ (reference sequence). This CDR3 region has 17 residues. V lost 3 bases, J lost 8 bases, and 14 bases stayed unmatched. This sequence joins TRBV7-7 and TRBJ2-1, with 9 bases lining up with TRBD2. The source of this sequence is a human donor with melanoma. Sequences were derived from tumor tissue (inferred from file names), sampled from a patient given nivolumab and ipilimumab in sequence. CDR3 DNA sequence: TGTGCCAGCAGCTTGGTGCACGGGCGGGGGGGCCGCGATGAGCAGTTCTTC. Encoded protein: CASSLVHGRGGRDEQFF.